The rows below give T cell receptor beta chains drawn from one sample of a study of shared clonotypes between healthy human individuals. Method: immunoSEQ multiplex PCR; TCRdb's copy keeps in-frame clones and lacks some. The sample carries approximately 840,000 clones, 96% recorded once. The source material was naive CD8+ T cells sorted from blood. The receptors were sampled from a man aged 25-45 years in good health. The CDR3 runs from the conserved cysteine through the conserved F or W. D genes are given only for firm matches. For some rows the clone size is stated as once, few or many, or as a class when expanded; others skip it.

D gene: .
J gene: TRBJ2-7
V gene: TRBV27
clone size: .
CDR3 protein: CASRDRDGQYF
CDR3 DNA: TGTGCCAGCAGGGATCGGGACGGGCAGTACTTC

D gene: .
J gene: TRBJ1-1
V gene: TRBV7-9
clone size: .
CDR3 protein: CASSSSLNAEAFF
CDR3 DNA: TGTGCCAGCAGCTCTAGCTTAAACGCTGAAGCTTTCTTT

D gene: TRBD1
J gene: TRBJ2-7
V gene: TRBV7-8
clone size: .
CDR3 protein: CASSTTLGQGAYEQYF
CDR3 DNA: TGTGCCAGCAGTACCACGCTCGGACAGGGGGCCTACGAGCAGTACTTC

D gene: .
J gene: TRBJ1-4
V gene: TRBV19
clone size: once
CDR3 protein: CASSIGGNEKLFF
CDR3 DNA: TGTGCCAGTAGTATAGGAGGGAATGAAAAACTGTTTTTT

D gene: .
J gene: TRBJ2-7
V gene: TRBV28
clone size: .
CDR3 protein: CASSFSVQMAHEQYF
CDR3 DNA: TGTGCCAGCAGTTTCTCTGTTCAAATGGCCCACGAGCAGTACTTC

D gene: .
J gene: TRBJ2-5
V gene: TRBV6-1
clone size: .
CDR3 protein: CASSLTSETQYF
CDR3 DNA: TGTGCCAGCAGCCTTACTTCGGAGACCCAGTACTTC

D gene: TRBD2
J gene: TRBJ2-7
V gene: TRBV7-9
clone size: .
CDR3 protein: CASSPREGYEQYF
CDR3 DNA: TGTGCCAGCAGCCCTAGGGAGGGGTACGAGCAGTACTTC

D gene: TRBD1
J gene: TRBJ2-2
V gene: TRBV5-8
clone size: .
CDR3 protein: CASSPGGTGRIGGELFF
CDR3 DNA: TGTGCCAGCAGCCCTGGAGGGACAGGGAGGATCGGCGGGGAGCTGTTTTTT

D gene: TRBD1
J gene: TRBJ2-5
V gene: TRBV28
clone size: .
CDR3 protein: CASSTGTGGLGQETQYF
CDR3 DNA: TGTGCCAGCAGTACCGGGACAGGGGGCCTGGGGCAAGAGACCCAGTACTTC

D gene: .
J gene: TRBJ2-7
V gene: TRBV6-6
clone size: .
CDR3 protein: CASQRRTSYEQYF
CDR3 DNA: TGTGCCAGCCAAAGAAGGACTTCCTACGAGCAGTACTTC

D gene: .
J gene: TRBJ2-1
V gene: TRBV7-9
clone size: .
CDR3 protein: CASSLPPSYNEQFF
CDR3 DNA: TGTGCCAGCAGCTTACCCCCCTCCTACAATGAGCAGTTCTTC

D gene: TRBD1
J gene: TRBJ2-7
V gene: TRBV9
clone size: .
CDR3 protein: CASSVGGTGSSYEQYF
CDR3 DNA: TGTGCCAGCAGCGTAGGTGGGACAGGGAGCTCCTACGAGCAGTACTTC

D gene: .
J gene: TRBJ2-1
V gene: TRBV7-9
clone size: .
CDR3 protein: CASSFRTNTYNEQFF
CDR3 DNA: TGTGCCAGCAGCTTCCGGACTAATACCTACAATGAGCAGTTCTTC

D gene: TRBD2
J gene: TRBJ2-1
V gene: TRBV5-8
clone size: .
CDR3 protein: CASSLGREGPVYEQFF
CDR3 DNA: TGTGCCAGCAGCTTGGGGCGGGAGGGCCCGGTGTATGAGCAGTTCTTC

D gene: .
J gene: TRBJ2-5
V gene: TRBV9
clone size: .
CDR3 protein: CASSVEGWVETQYF
CDR3 DNA: TGTGCCAGCAGCGTAGAAGGATGGGTAGAGACCCAGTACTTC

D gene: .
J gene: TRBJ1-1
V gene: TRBV10-1
clone size: .
CDR3 protein: CASSANWNTEAFF
CDR3 DNA: TGCGCCAGCAGCGCCAATTGGAACACTGAAGCTTTCTTT

D gene: TRBD2
J gene: TRBJ2-5
V gene: TRBV2
clone size: .
CDR3 protein: CASRRTSAQETQYF
CDR3 DNA: TGTGCCAGCAGGAGGACTAGCGCCCAAGAGACCCAGTACTTC

D gene: .
J gene: TRBJ2-7
V gene: TRBV10-2
clone size: .
CDR3 protein: CASSESSGAHGSYEQYF
CDR3 DNA: TGCGCCAGCAGTGAGTCTTCGGGGGCACACGGCTCCTACGAGCAGTACTTC

D gene: .
J gene: TRBJ2-1
V gene: TRBV7-9
clone size: .
CDR3 protein: CASSLLAYNEQFF
CDR3 DNA: TGTGCCAGCAGCTTATTGGCTTACAATGAGCAGTTCTTC

D gene: .
J gene: TRBJ1-5
V gene: TRBV15
clone size: .
CDR3 protein: CATSVGHWGQPQHF
CDR3 DNA: TGTGCCACCAGCGTCGGACACTGGGGTCAGCCCCAGCATTTT

D gene: .
J gene: TRBJ2-7
V gene: TRBV28
clone size: .
CDR3 protein: CASSFWDTTRSYEQYF
CDR3 DNA: TGTGCCAGCAGTTTTTGGGATACGACGCGGTCCTACGAGCAGTACTTC

D gene: .
J gene: TRBJ1-2
V gene: TRBV9
clone size: once
CDR3 protein: CASSAGPEGEGYTF
CDR3 DNA: TGTGCCAGCAGCGCAGGCCCGGAAGGAGAGGGCTACACCTTC

D gene: TRBD1
J gene: TRBJ2-7
V gene: TRBV6-6
clone size: .
CDR3 protein: CASSFDRGYEQYF
CDR3 DNA: TGTGCCAGCAGTTTCGACAGGGGGTACGAGCAGTACTTC

D gene: .
J gene: TRBJ1-2
V gene: TRBV29-1
clone size: .
CDR3 protein: CSVAGGYDYGYTF
CDR3 DNA: TGCAGCGTTGCTGGGGGATACGACTATGGCTACACCTTC

D gene: .
J gene: TRBJ1-3
V gene: TRBV10-2
clone size: .
CDR3 protein: CASSEGQRNTIYF
CDR3 DNA: TGCGCCAGCAGTGAGGGGCAGAGAAACACCATATATTTT

D gene: .
J gene: TRBJ2-7
V gene: TRBV28
clone size: .
CDR3 protein: CASSLLGPTSYEQYF
CDR3 DNA: TGTGCCAGCAGTCTTCTGGGTCCCACCTCCTACGAGCAGTACTTC

D gene: .
J gene: TRBJ2-7
V gene: TRBV5-5
clone size: .
CDR3 protein: CASSPTSYEQYF
CDR3 DNA: TGTGCCAGCAGCCCGACTTCCTACGAGCAGTACTTC

D gene: TRBD2
J gene: TRBJ2-7
V gene: TRBV29-1
clone size: .
CDR3 protein: CSVAGLAYEQYF
CDR3 DNA: TGCAGCGTCGCGGGACTAGCCTACGAGCAGTACTTC

D gene: .
J gene: TRBJ1-5
V gene: TRBV18
clone size: .
CDR3 protein: CASSPSQDSNQPQHF
CDR3 DNA: TGTGCCAGCTCACCGTCTCAGGATAGCAATCAGCCCCAGCATTTT

D gene: TRBD2
J gene: TRBJ2-1
V gene: TRBV11-2
clone size: .
CDR3 protein: CASSRPLAGGPNEQFF
CDR3 DNA: TGTGCCAGCAGCCGCCCCTTAGCGGGAGGGCCCAATGAGCAGTTCTTC

D gene: .
J gene: TRBJ2-5
V gene: TRBV27
clone size: .
CDR3 protein: CASSFSMTGGLETQYF
CDR3 DNA: TGTGCCAGCAGTTTCTCGATGACAGGCGGCCTCGAGACCCAGTACTTC

D gene: .
J gene: TRBJ1-1
V gene: TRBV27
clone size: once
CDR3 protein: CASGGPGRANTEAFF
CDR3 DNA: TGTGCCAGCGGGGGACCCGGCAGGGCGAACACTGAAGCTTTCTTT

D gene: TRBD1
J gene: TRBJ1-5
V gene: TRBV5-8
clone size: .
CDR3 protein: CASSRRDRTLNDQPQHF
CDR3 DNA: TGTGCCAGCAGCCGCCGGGACAGGACGCTAAACGATCAGCCCCAGCATTTT

D gene: .
J gene: TRBJ2-7
V gene: TRBV27
clone size: few
CDR3 protein: CASSLKSSYEQYF
CDR3 DNA: TGTGCCAGCAGTTTAAAGTCCTCCTACGAGCAGTACTTC

D gene: .
J gene: TRBJ1-5
V gene: TRBV9
clone size: .
CDR3 protein: CASSPNGGSNQPQHF
CDR3 DNA: TGTGCCAGCAGCCCCAACGGGGGGAGCAATCAGCCCCAGCATTTT

D gene: TRBD1
J gene: TRBJ1-1
V gene: TRBV19
clone size: .
CDR3 protein: CASSARDRTNTEAFF
CDR3 DNA: TGTGCCAGTAGTGCCCGGGACAGGACGAACACTGAAGCTTTCTTT

D gene: .
J gene: TRBJ2-1
V gene: TRBV11-2
clone size: .
CDR3 protein: CASSSSNRLVNEQFF
CDR3 DNA: TGTGCCAGCAGCTCAAGCAACCGACTCGTCAATGAGCAGTTCTTC